Detailed here is one TCR beta chain. Germline V gene sequence: CDR1 SEHNR, CDR2 FQNEAQ (reference sequence). The CDR3 is made up of 14 amino acids. The V segment lost 1 base and the J segment 11 bases; nucleotides outside the gene matches: 9. By definition, stable hyperthyroidism involved no ophthalmopathy within 18 months of follow-up. Eligible hyperthyroidism cases comprised new diagnoses of under 2 months' duration in individuals aged 18 to 65. Among the exclusions were patients with other autoimmune diseases, uncontrolled infections, pregnancy or lactation. These data originate in a study of Graves' ophthalmopathy and Graves' hyperthyroidism. The authors amplified TCR beta CDR3 regions from RNA transcripts. RT-PCR in the first round used HTBI primers; a second-round multiplex PCR followed. Using its own MiXCR run on the multiplex PCR reads, TCRdb lists one record per CDR3 protein. This table has around 26,000 distinct CDR3 sequences, 45% to 60% appearing once.

The source of this sequence is an adult woman with stable Graves' hyperthyroidism. The chain uses TRBV7-9 and TRBJ2-3; TRBD2 aligns across 7 bases. Sequenced material: peripheral blood. CDR3 sequence reads: CASSLVGTKDEQYF. CDR3 coding DNA: TGTGCCAGCAGCTTAGTAGGGACTAAGGATGAGCAGTATTTT.